The 32 T cell receptor beta chains below were found in one sample sequenced in a study of T cell repertoires in cytomegalovirus infection. TCRdb analysed the reads with MiXCR anew, one entry per CDR3 protein. Of approximately 500,000 distinct CDR3 sequences in the sample, around 27% were seen once. The sequencing input was PBMCs. These receptor sequences come from a human donor in good health (CMV status not recorded). Some clones in this sample may be carry-over from other donors' samples.

This clonotype was counted at least ten times. The V call is TRBV7-2, the J call TRBJ1-2; 7 bases line up with TRBD1. The germline V gene encodes CDR1 SGHTA and CDR2 FQGNSA. V gave up 5 bases and J gave up 4 bases; unmatched junction bases: 10. CDR3 size: 15 residues. The CDR3 DNA reads TGTGCCAGCAGCCCGCACACGGGACAGCCCTATGGCTACACCTTC. Protein sequence: CASSPHTGQPYGYTF.

The chain joins TRBV28 to TRBJ2-4; 10 nucleotides agree with TRBD1. Per germline, CDR1 MDHEN and CDR2 SYDVKM. This CDR3 has 13 residues. Trimming took 5 bases from V and 9 from J; bases not matched to a gene: 4. The CDR3 protein is CASSGTGVAIQYF. CDR3 DNA: TGTGCCAGCAGTGGGACAGGGGTGGCCATTCAGTACTTC.

The chain uses TRBV7-9 and TRBJ1-5; D possibly corresponds to TRBD1 (6 bases). Trimming removed 0 bases from V and 1 base from J, with 16 bases in between. CDR1 and CDR2 from the germline V gene are SEHNR and FQNEAQ (reference sequence). This CDR3 comprises 18 residues. The CDR3 protein is CASSLAGLQGRSNQPQHF. CDR3 DNA sequence: TGTGCCAGCAGCTTAGCGGGCTTACAGGGTCGGAGCAATCAGCCCCAGCATTTT.

This clonotype has more than one count but fewer than ten. The V and J genes are TRBV20-1 and TRBJ1-4; tentative D call: TRBD1 (6 bases). Germline lookup yields CDR1 DFQATT and CDR2 SNEGSKA (reference sequence). Trimming removed 0 bases from V and 7 bases from J, with 15 bases in between. The length of the CDR3 is 15 residues. The CDR3 nucleotides read TGCAGTGCTAGAGACTTTACAGGGCTCGGTGAAAAACTGTTTTTT. It specifies CSARDFTGLGEKLFF.

This clonotype was seen a few times. The rearrangement joins TRBV28 to TRBJ1-1; the D gene is possibly TRBD1 (6 bases). Germline loops: CDR1 MDHEN, CDR2 SYDVKM. The V gene lost 3 bases and the J gene lost 7 bases, with 21 bases spanning the gap. This CDR3 contains 16 residues. CDR3 DNA sequence: TGTGCCAGCAGTTTTGGCGTGGGGGGGGGCGCCGGTGAAGCTTTCTTT. Its translation is CASSFGVGGGAGEAFF.

In this sample, this clonotype turned up a few times. This chain joins TRBV6-1 and TRBJ1-1, with a possible D match to TRBD1 (5 bases). The germline V gene encodes CDR1 MNHNS and CDR2 SASEGT. V lost 1 base and J 6 bases, leaving 15 bases between the germline ends. The CDR3 runs 15 residues. The CDR3, as DNA: TGTGCCAGCAGTGAAGGGGACGGATCCCGAGCTGAAGCTTTCTTT. Amino acid sequence: CASSEGDGSRAEAFF.

The chain employs TRBV4-1 and TRBJ2-1, with D unresolved. The V and J ends lost 0 bases and 13 bases respectively, with 19 bases between them. The V gene's germline CDR1 is MGHRA and CDR2 YSYEKL. The CDR3 is 15 amino acids. This CDR3 reads CASSQDRGLRMNQFF. As DNA, the CDR3 is TGCGCCAGCAGCCAAGATCGAGGTCTGAGGATGAACCAGTTCTTC.

This clonotype was recorded a few times. The chain uses TRBV19 and TRBJ2-7; 8 bases agree with TRBD1. This CDR3 contains 14 residues. The V and J ends lost 5 bases and 5 bases, in that order; junction bases with no gene match: 8. The V gene's germline CDR1 is LNHDA and CDR2 SQIVND (reference sequence). CDR3 DNA: TGTGCCAGTAGTCCCTGGACAGGGCAGCACGAGCAGTACTTC. Encoded protein: CASSPWTGQHEQYF.

This clonotype has more than one count but fewer than ten. The CDR3 region is CSAERGGYGYTF. The CDR3 nucleotides are TGCAGTGCTGAGAGGGGAGGCTATGGCTACACCTTC. The V call is TRBV20-1, the J call TRBJ1-2, with D perhaps matching TRBD1 (5 bases). V lost 5 bases and J lost 4, with 11 bases in between. CDR3 length equals 12 residues. Looked up from germline, CDR1 is DFQATT and CDR2 is SNEGSKA (reference sequence).

This clonotype was found a few times. The rearrangement uses TRBV19 and TRBJ2-5; 12 nucleotides match TRBD1. Unmatched junction bases numbered 10, after V lost 7 bases and J lost 4 bases. This CDR3 region has 16 residues. CDR1 LNHDA and CDR2 SQIVND come from the germline V gene (reference sequence). The CDR3 DNA is TGTGCCAGTACCCCACGAGGGGACAGGGGGCGAGAGACCCAGTACTTC. This codes for CASTPRGDRGRETQYF.

The V gene is TRBV6-2 or TRBV6-3, the J gene TRBJ2-2; 9 bases agree with TRBD2. The trim removed 5 bases at V and 5 bases at J, leaving 12 bases unmatched. CDR3 length: 17 amino acids. Germline lookup yields CDR1 MNHEY and CDR2 SVGEGT. CDR3 loop: CASSPLSGSVLTGELFF. For the CDR3, the DNA is TGTGCCAGCAGTCCCCTTAGCGGGAGTGTTCTTACCGGGGAGCTGTTTTTT.

The chain joins TRBV6-5 to TRBJ2-1; D is unclear. This CDR3 is 16 amino acids long. Trimming removed 2 bases from V and 0 bases from J, with 11 bases in between. The V gene's germline CDR1 is MNHEY and CDR2 SVGAGI. CDR3 in amino acids: CASSYGTPSSYNEQFF. The CDR3 DNA sequence: TGTGCCAGCAGTTACGGTACTCCGAGCTCCTACAATGAGCAGTTCTTC.

This clonotype was found a few times. V is TRBV12-3 or TRBV12-4 and J is TRBJ1-2, with D uncertain. This CDR3 is 14 amino acids long. Trimming stripped 2 bases from V and 8 bases from J, with 15 bases between. CDR3 region: CASSLTSRLYGYTF. The CDR3 region has the DNA TGTGCCAGCAGTTTAACCAGCCGCCTTTACGGCTACACCTTC.

There are a few counts of this clonotype. The chain couples TRBV6-6 to TRBJ2-7, with 10 bases matching TRBD2. Germline trimming cut 5 bases from V and 2 bases from J; bases unmatched to any gene: 15. The CDR3 spans 18 residues. Germline V gene data show CDR1 as MNHNY and CDR2 as SVGAGI (reference sequence). CDR3 sequence: CASSPGLARTRPTYEQYF. The CDR3 DNA reads as TGTGCCAGCAGTCCGGGACTAGCGAGAACCCGACCGACCTACGAGCAGTACTTC.

Many counts were recorded for this clonotype. The rearrangement uses TRBV7-6 and TRBJ2-7; 8 bases match TRBD1. The CDR3 totals 15 residues. Germline CDR1 reads SGHVS; CDR2 reads FNYEAQ. Trimming cost V 5 bases and J 1 base; bases outside gene matches: 7. The CDR3 is CASSPQGASSYEQYF. The CDR3 DNA is TGTGCCAGCAGCCCTCAGGGGGCCTCATCCTACGAGCAGTACTTC. Full variable domain (rest looked up from reference TRBV7-6 and TRBJ2-7): GAGVSQSPRYKVTKRGQDVALRCDPISGHVSLYWYRQALGQGPEFLTYFNYEAQQDKSGLPNDRFSAERPEGSISTLTIQRTEQRDSAMYRCASSPQGASSYEQYFGPGTRLTVT.

This CDR3 is CASSEQGKGQPQHF. In DNA form, the CDR3 reads TGTGCCAGCAGTGAACAAGGAAAGGGTCAGCCCCAGCATTTT. This chain connects TRBV6-1 to TRBJ1-5; D is ambiguous. The CDR3 runs to 14 residues. V was trimmed by 2 bases and J by 6 bases, leaving 11 bases between them. Germline V lookup: CDR1 MNHNS, CDR2 SASEGT.

This clonotype was seen only a few times. This chain joins TRBV3-1 and TRBJ2-1; D not certain. Trimming took off 6 bases at V and 8 bases at J, with 11 bases between the two ends. The CDR3 covers 12 residues. Germline CDR1 is LGHDT and CDR2 is YNNKEL (reference sequence). CDR3 DNA: TGTGCCAGCAGGGATGGGTGGGATGAGCAGTTCTTC. It is translated as CASRDGWDEQFF.

This clonotype occurred a few times. The chain is built from TRBV6-8 and TRBJ2-5; 9 nucleotides align to TRBD1. The CDR3 covers 16 residues. The junction had 11 bases not matched to a gene; V was cut back by 6 bases and J by 3 bases. Germline assignment: CDR1 MNHGY and CDR2 SAAAGT. This CDR3 is CASREQGATFKETQYF. CDR3 in DNA: TGTGCCAGCAGGGAACAGGGGGCGACTTTTAAAGAGACCCAGTACTTC.

At least ten counts were recorded for this clonotype. V usage is TRBV7-3 and J usage is TRBJ1-2; 7 positions match TRBD1. The CDR3 loop spans 15 amino acids. Germline loops: CDR1 SGHTA, CDR2 FQGTGA. J was trimmed by 6 bases and V by 6 bases; bases with no gene match: 13. The chain's CDR3 is CASREADREGDGYTF. CDR3 bases: TGTGCCAGCAGGGAAGCTGACAGGGAGGGGGATGGCTACACCTTC.

This clonotype was recorded once. The CDR3 DNA reads TGTGCCAGCAACACCGGGAGCTCCTATAATTCACCCCTCCACTTT. As protein: CASNTGSSYNSPLHF. The genes are TRBV25-1 and TRBJ1-6; D gene ambiguous. The CDR3 is made up of 15 amino acids. Germline CDR1 is MGHDK and CDR2 is SYGVNS. V was pared by 7 bases and J by 0 bases, with 10 bases between.

This clonotype was observed many times. V is TRBV25-1 and J is TRBJ1-6; weak D call: TRBD1 (6 bases). The germline V and J ends were trimmed by 4 bases and 3 bases, with 10 bases remaining between them. The CDR3 extends over 15 amino acids. Looked up from germline, CDR1 is MGHDK and CDR2 is SYGVNS. The CDR3 sequence is CASSGEGGYNSPLHF. The CDR3 nucleotides read TGTGCCAGCAGTGGTGAGGGGGGCTATAATTCACCCCTCCACTTT. Combining the CDR3 with reference TRBV25-1 and TRBJ1-6 gives the whole variable domain EADIYQTPRYLVIGTGKKITLECSQTMGHDKMYWYQQDPGMELHLIHYSYGVNSTEKGDLSSESTVSRIRTEHFPLTLESARPSHTSQYLCASSGEGGYNSPLHFGNGTRLTVT.

Only one count was recorded for this clonotype. This sequence joins TRBV5-4 and TRBJ2-5; 7 bases map to TRBD2. CDR3 length: 15 amino acids. Germline CDR1 reads SGHNT; CDR2 reads YYREEE (reference sequence). V was pared by 0 bases and J by 4 bases, with 6 bases of the junction left unmatched. CDR3 protein: CASSLVGGSLETQYF. CDR3 sequence (DNA): TGTGCCAGCAGCTTGGTCGGCGGGAGTTTAGAGACCCAGTACTTC.

This clonotype was found a few times. V gene TRBV12-3 or TRBV12-4 combines with J gene TRBJ1-5; TRBD1 matches at 11 bases. Losses at the gene ends were 7 bases for V and 2 bases for J; bases not matched to a gene: 7. The CDR3 has 16 residues. DNA for the CDR3: TGTGCCAGCACCGGACAGGGGGCATGGGGCAATCAGCCCCAGCATTTT. Protein product: CASTGQGAWGNQPQHF.

This clonotype was found a few times. J is TRBJ1-1 and V is TRBV27; D is unresolved. Between the trimmed V and J ends, which lost 5 bases and 7 bases, there was a span of 8 bases. This CDR3 contains 11 residues. Germline V gene sequence: CDR1 MNHEY, CDR2 SMNVEV (reference sequence). This chain's CDR3 is CASSNRVEAFF. The CDR3 DNA sequence: TGTGCCAGCAGTAATAGGGTTGAAGCTTTCTTT.

This clonotype was observed a handful of times. The V call is TRBV7-9, the J call TRBJ2-1; TRBD2 is a possible D gene (5 bases). The CDR3 totals 17 residues. Deletions cut 5 bases from V and 4 bases from J, with 21 bases between. CDR1 SEHNR and CDR2 FQNEAQ come from the germline V gene (reference sequence). The DNA of the CDR3 is TGTGCCAGCAGCCCCAGGTCGAGGACTGGGAAGTACAATGAGCAGTTCTTC. As protein: CASSPRSRTGKYNEQFF. The full variable domain, completed using reference TRBV7-9 and TRBJ2-1, is DTGVSQNPRHKITKRGQNVTFRCDPISEHNRLYWYRQTLGQGPEFLTYFQNEAQLEKSRLLSDRFSAERPKGSFSTLEIQRTEQGDSAMYLCASSPRSRTGKYNEQFFGPGTRLTVL.

This clonotype has more than one count but fewer than ten. This rearrangement joins TRBV10-3 to TRBJ1-1; TRBD1 matches at 8 bases. The CDR3 is 15 residues long. The J segment lost 6 bases and the V segment lost 6 bases, leaving 12 bases of the junction unmatched. The germline V gene has CDR1 ENHRY and CDR2 SYGVKD. In DNA form, the CDR3 reads TGTGCCATCAGAGACCTAGACAGGGGATTTTCTGAAGCTTTCTTT. Translation gives CAIRDLDRGFSEAFF.

The V gene is TRBV7-6, the J gene TRBJ2-7; 7 bases are a match to TRBD2. CDR1 SGHVS and CDR2 FNYEAQ come from the germline V gene. The ends lost 4 bases at V and 5 bases at J; junction bases unmatched: 17. The CDR3 length is 17 residues. The CDR3 region is CASSSLGRETGGDEQYF. The CDR3 nucleotides are TGTGCCAGCAGCTCCCTGGGGCGGGAGACCGGTGGCGACGAGCAGTACTTC. Drawing the rest from reference TRBV7-6 and TRBJ2-7, the complete variable domain is GAGVSQSPRYKVTKRGQDVALRCDPISGHVSLYWYRQALGQGPEFLTYFNYEAQQDKSGLPNDRFSAERPEGSISTLTIQRTEQRDSAMYRCASSSLGRETGGDEQYFGPGTRLTVT.

The V gene is TRBV4-1, the J gene TRBJ1-2; D may be TRBD1 (5 bases). CDR3 length equals 16 residues. Germline V gives CDR1 MGHRA, CDR2 YSYEKL. The ends were cut back, 2 bases at V and 1 base at J, with 14 bases in the middle. The CDR3 DNA sequence: TGCGCCAGCAGCCAACCACAGACAGCCCTTAACTATGGCTACACCTTC. It translates to CASSQPQTALNYGYTF.

This chain uses TRBV7-2 with TRBJ2-1, with 9 bases identical to TRBD2. This CDR3 has 19 amino acids. Germline V gene data show CDR1 as SGHTA and CDR2 as FQGNSA. Unmatched junction bases numbered 12, after V lost 1 base and J lost 2 bases. This CDR3 reads CASSLGGRIAGVTYNEQFF. CDR3 DNA sequence: TGTGCCAGCAGCTTAGGGGGGAGGATAGCGGGAGTCACCTACAATGAGCAGTTCTTC.

J is TRBJ2-7 and V is TRBV24-1; D unclear. Trimming shortened V by 5 bases and J by 3 bases, and 7 bases separated the two germline ends. Germline V gene lookup returns CDR1 KGHDR and CDR2 SFDVKD. This CDR3 contains 12 residues. CDR3 loop: CATSVFVYEQYV. CDR3 sequence (DNA): TGTGCCACCAGTGTATTCGTCTACGAGCAGTACGTC.

The J gene is TRBJ2-1, the V gene TRBV4-1; perhaps TRBD2 as D (5 bases). The germline V gene has CDR1 MGHRA and CDR2 YSYEKL. The V end lost 2 bases, the J end lost 1 base, and 15 bases lay between the germline ends. This CDR3 is 17 amino acids long. In DNA, the CDR3 is TGCGCCAGCAGCCAAACCTTATTGGGGAGTTCCTACAATGAGCAGTTCTTC. It specifies CASSQTLLGSSYNEQFF.

This clonotype was observed a few times. V usage is TRBV6-1 and J usage is TRBJ2-1; 7 bases agree with TRBD2. J gave up 7 bases and V 6 bases, and 15 bases lay outside the gene matches. CDR3 size: 16 residues. The germline V gene encodes CDR1 MNHNS and CDR2 SASEGT. CDR3 region: CASSLRPGGRSNEQFF. CDR3 nucleotides: TGTGCCAGCAGCCTCAGGCCTGGCGGGAGATCTAATGAGCAGTTCTTC.